This paragraph covers one T cell receptor (beta chain) sequence. Its antigen is unknown. The read comes to an end 3 residues before the CDR3 does, leaving the germline J gene to fill in the end. Germline CDR1 and CDR2: SNHLY and FYNNEI. The V and J ends lost 5 bases and 3 bases respectively, with 26 bases between them. The CDR3 spans 19 residues. Repertoires were generated with immunoSEQ multiplex PCR, while TCRdb's copy carries only in-frame clones and drops some. This sample carries roughly 40,000 clones, none of them present only once. The sample is drawn from a study of T cell clonality in common variable immunodeficiency. Study-wide points: Compared with controls, CVID subjects had fewer shared TCRbeta clones.

The receptor was isolated from a person aged 18-70 years in good health. Sequencing used peripheral blood mononuclear cells. V and J are TRBV2 and TRBJ2-1; tentative D call: TRBD2 (8 bases). CDR3 amino acids: CASSSTGSGGAGVYNEQFF. The DNA read from the CDR3 is TGTGCCAGCAGTTCGACAGGGTCGGGGGGAGCGGGGGTCTACAATGAG. The whole variable domain, remainder taken from reference TRBV2 and TRBJ2-1, is EPEVTQTPSHQVTQMGQEVILRCVPISNHLYFYWYRQILGQKVEFLVSFYNNEISEKSEIFDDQFSVERPDGSNFTLKIRSTKLEDSAMYFCASSSTGSGGAGVYNEQFFGPGTRLTVL.